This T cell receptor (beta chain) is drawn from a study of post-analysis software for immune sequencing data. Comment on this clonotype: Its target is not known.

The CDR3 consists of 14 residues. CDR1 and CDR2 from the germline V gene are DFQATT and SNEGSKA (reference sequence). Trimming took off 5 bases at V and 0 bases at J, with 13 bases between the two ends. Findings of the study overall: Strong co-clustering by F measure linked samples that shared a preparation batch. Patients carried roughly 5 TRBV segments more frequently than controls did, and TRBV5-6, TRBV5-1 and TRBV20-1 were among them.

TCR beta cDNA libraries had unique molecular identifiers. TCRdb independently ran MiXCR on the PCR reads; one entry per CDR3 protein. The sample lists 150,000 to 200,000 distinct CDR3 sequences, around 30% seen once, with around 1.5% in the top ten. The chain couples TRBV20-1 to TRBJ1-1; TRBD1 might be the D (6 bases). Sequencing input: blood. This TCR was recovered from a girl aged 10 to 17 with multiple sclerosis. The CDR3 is CSASPGHLNTEAFF. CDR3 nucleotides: TGCAGTGCTTCCCCGGGACACCTGAACACTGAAGCTTTCTTT.